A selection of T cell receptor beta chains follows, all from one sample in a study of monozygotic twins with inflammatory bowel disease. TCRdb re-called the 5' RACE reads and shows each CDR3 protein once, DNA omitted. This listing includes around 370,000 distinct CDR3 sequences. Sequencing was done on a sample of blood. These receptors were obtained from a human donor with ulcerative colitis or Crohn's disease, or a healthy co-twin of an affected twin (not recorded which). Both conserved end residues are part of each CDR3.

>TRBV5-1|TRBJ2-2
CASSSASGATGELFF
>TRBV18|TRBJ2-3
CASSQRDSSTDTQYF
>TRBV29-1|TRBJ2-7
CSVEKGRGSNEQYF
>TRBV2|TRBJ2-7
CASRDGLRGVDEQYF
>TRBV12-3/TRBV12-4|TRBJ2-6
CASSRQGSGANVLTF
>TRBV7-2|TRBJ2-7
CASSFYREQGSYEQYF
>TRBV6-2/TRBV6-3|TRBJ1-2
CASSTDRGPPGYTF
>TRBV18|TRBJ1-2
CASSPPASGGAEYGYTF
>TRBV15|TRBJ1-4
CATSRDLQGLNEKLFF
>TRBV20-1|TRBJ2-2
CSARSWALNTGELFF
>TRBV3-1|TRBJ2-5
CASSLVQGRQETQYF
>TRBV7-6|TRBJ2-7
CASSAGTMNEQYF
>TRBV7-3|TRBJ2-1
CASSLRATGAGYNEQFF
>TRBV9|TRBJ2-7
CASSVGRGDTYEQYF
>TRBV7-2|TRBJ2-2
CASSLASGGLFGGELFF
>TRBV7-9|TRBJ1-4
CANSQGDNEKLFF
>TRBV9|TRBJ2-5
CASSARDRRETQYF
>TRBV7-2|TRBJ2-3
CASSSGTSGALDTQYF
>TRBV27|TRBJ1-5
CASSLSGSNQPQHF
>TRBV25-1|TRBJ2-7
CASSDWGLEQYF
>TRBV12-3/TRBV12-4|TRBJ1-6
CASSPARGSPLHF
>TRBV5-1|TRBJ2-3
CASSLLGILGDTQYF
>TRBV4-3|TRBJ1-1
CASSLDRGDTEAFF
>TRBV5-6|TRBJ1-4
CASSHARVRAEKLFF
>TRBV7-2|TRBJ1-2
CASRSTGLNYGYTF
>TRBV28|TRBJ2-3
CASSSGFTDTQYF
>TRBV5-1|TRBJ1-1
CASSLETGQINTEAFF
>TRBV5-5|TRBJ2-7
CASSWAVPSYEQYF
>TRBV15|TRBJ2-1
CATSGAISGYNEQFF
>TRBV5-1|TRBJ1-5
CASSTGRVGQPQHF
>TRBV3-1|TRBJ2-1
CASSLGVVDEQFF
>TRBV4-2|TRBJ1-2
CASSQETGGAYGYTF
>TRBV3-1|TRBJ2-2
CASSNTGAGDTGELFF
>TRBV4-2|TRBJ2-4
CASSQFGGGRKENIQYF
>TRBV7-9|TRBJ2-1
CASSTWTGRENEQFF
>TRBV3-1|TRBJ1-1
CASSQGSTQAPRGF
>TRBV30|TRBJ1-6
CAWSKGQWSSPLHF
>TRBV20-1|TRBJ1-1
CSAPGTGNTEAFF
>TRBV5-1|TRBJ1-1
CASSPKSLAEAFF
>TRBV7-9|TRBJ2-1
CASSLVSGGLRNEQFF
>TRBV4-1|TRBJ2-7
CASSPRDKSYEQYF
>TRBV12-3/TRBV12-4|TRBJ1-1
CASRRQPGAEAFF
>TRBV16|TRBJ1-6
CASSLPRGSLHF
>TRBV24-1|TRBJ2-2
CATSDPNNTGELFF
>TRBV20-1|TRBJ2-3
CSARTVGVLAGDVLGTQYF
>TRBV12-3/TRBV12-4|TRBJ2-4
CASTQRTGLLAKNIQYF
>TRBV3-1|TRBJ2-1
CASSQVGRGSNEQFF
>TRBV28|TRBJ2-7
CSSGTGYYEQYF
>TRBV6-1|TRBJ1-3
CASTRGRFPSSGNTIYF
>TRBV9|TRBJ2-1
CASSVDSGGYNEQFF
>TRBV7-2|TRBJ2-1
CASSLAGRGGSYNEQFF
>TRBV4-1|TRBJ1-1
CASSRGVEAFF
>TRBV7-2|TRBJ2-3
CASSLTRGGGDTQYF
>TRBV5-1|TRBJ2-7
CASSVRDPYEQYF